The 2 T cell receptor beta chains presented below share a single source sample, sequenced in a study of T cell responses to AZD1222 COVID-19 vaccine. Using immunoSEQ multiplex PCR, the repertoire was profiled, and TCRdb retains in-frame clones only, with some absent. Among 140,000 to 150,000 clones, around 92% were seen once, and the ten largest hold less than 3.5%. Sequencing used peripheral blood, obtained 28 days after the second AZD1222 dose. Receptors were obtained from an adult who received the AZD1222 COVID-19 vaccine.

For the CDR3, the DNA is TGCAGTGCTAGTCGGCAGGGGGACCAGCCCCAGCATTTT. This codes for CSASRQGDQPQHF. The gene calls are TRBV20-1 and TRBJ1-5, with 7 nucleotides matching TRBD1. The CDR3 sequence is 13 residues long. J was trimmed by 7 bases and V by 3 bases; bases with no gene match: 6. Germline V gene sequence: CDR1 DFQATT, CDR2 SNEGSKA (reference sequence).

The chain has TRBV12-3 or TRBV12-4 and TRBJ1-2, with a weak D call TRBD1 (5 bases). V gave up 3 bases and J gave up 3 bases, with 8 bases separating them. The CDR3 loop spans 13 amino acids. CDR3 region: CASSFQGDYGYTF. In nucleotides, the CDR3 is TGTGCCAGCAGTTTCCAGGGTGACTATGGCTACACCTTC.